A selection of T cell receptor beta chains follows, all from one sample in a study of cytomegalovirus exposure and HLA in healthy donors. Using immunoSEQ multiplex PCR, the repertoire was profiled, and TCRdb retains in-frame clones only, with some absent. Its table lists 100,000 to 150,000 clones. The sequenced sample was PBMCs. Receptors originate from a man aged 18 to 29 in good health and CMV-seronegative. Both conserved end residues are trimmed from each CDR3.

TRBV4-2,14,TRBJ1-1,ASSLSQGASGTEAF
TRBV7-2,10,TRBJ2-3,ASSRSGLVAY
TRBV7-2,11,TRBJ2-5,ASSPGQGRAQY
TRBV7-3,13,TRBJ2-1,ASSLTSGGNNEQF
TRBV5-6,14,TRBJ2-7,ASSFRVLAGAGEQY
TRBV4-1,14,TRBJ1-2,ASSLRGNGDNYGYT
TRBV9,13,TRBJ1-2,ASSPSEGYNYGYT
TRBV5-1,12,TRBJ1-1,ASSSRTGNTEAF
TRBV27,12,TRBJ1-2,ASSSGTANYGYT
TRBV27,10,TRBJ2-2,ASSFRSGELF
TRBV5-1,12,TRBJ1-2,ASSFGQGSYGYT
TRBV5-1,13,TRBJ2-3,ATSEGRGSTDTQY
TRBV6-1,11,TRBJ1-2,ASVETFGLGYT
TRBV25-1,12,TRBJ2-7,ASSEDGQTYEQY
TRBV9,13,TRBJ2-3,ASSVAGLGIDTQY
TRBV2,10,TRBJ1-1,ASSRGMAEAF
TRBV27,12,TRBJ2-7,ASSLGRGGAEQY
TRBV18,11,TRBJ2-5,ASSTGLGETQY
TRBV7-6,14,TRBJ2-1,ASSLASGGRAGEQF
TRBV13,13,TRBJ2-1,ASSHGVGSYNEQF
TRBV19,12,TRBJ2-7,ASSSGTLSNEQY
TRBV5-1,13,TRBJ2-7,ASSLGGRVLHEQY
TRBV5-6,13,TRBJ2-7,ASSLVGSGIYEQY
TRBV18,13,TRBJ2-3,ASSPQTGSTDTQY
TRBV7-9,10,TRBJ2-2,ASSHNTGGLF
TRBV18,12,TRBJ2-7,ASSPGTGGYEQY
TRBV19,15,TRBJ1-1,ASSIGQGALMNTEAF
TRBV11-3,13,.,ASSLTGVGSYEQY
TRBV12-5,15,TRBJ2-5,ASGFPLCLDRQETQY
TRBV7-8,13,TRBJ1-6,ASSFRQGQSSPLH
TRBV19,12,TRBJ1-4,ASSIRQGNEKLF
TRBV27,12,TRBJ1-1,ASMRKNLNTEAF
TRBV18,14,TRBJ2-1,ASSPPQGLSYNEQF